This T cell receptor beta chain was recovered during a study of beta chain features in type 1 diabetes. The wider study: Across every sample, around 98 million sorted cells were examined in total.

Study-wide points: The study found moderately but significantly shorter TCRB CDR3s in all four CD4+ subsets of Type 1 diabetes patients. When VDJ junctions were examined, type 1 diabetes patients showed fewer insertions and more deletions. With patients and controls alike, PCR might favor shorter templates to an equal degree.

The CDR3 contains 16 residues. Per germline, CDR1 SGHNT and CDR2 YYREEE (reference sequence). Trimming removed 4 bases at V and 4 bases at J, with 20 bases between. Without exception, sorted populations had purity beyond 98%. Notes on this clone: What it binds is not known.

All of the isolated RNA was reverse transcribed, so expressed TCRB transcripts were sequenced. The method was immunoSEQ multiplex PCR; TCRdb's version includes in-frame clones alone and lacks a portion of them. This table has fewer than 300,000 clones, roughly 22% appearing once. This sequence was found in a woman between 40 and 55 years old with type 1 diabetes. Input material: naive CD4+ T cells from blood. The rearrangement links TRBV5-4 to TRBJ1-1; the D is unclear. Written as DNA, the CDR3 is TGTGCCAGCAGCATAGCTCGGGGTTCCCCGGTCACTGAAGCTTTCTTT. It encodes CASSIARGSPVTEAFF.